The 26 T cell receptor beta chains below come from one sample, sequenced in a study of blood T cells in healthy people across ages. Alongside a J-beta primer mix, a sample-barcoded 5' primer served in a second PCR lasting roughly 6 to 12 cycles. MiXCR, run by TCRdb on the 5' RACE reads, gives a single entry per CDR3 protein. The table has about 2 million distinct CDR3 sequences, roughly 52% seen once. The sequencing input was blood. The receptor source for this set is a middle-aged woman in good health.

The chain carries TRBV4-3 and TRBJ2-1; TRBD2 matches 8 bases. The germline V gene encodes CDR1 LGHNA and CDR2 YSLEER. CDR3 size: 15 residues. V lost 0 bases and J lost 10; bases outside the gene matches: 8. The CDR3 spells CASSQDALAGEEQFF. CDR3 coding DNA: TGCGCCAGCAGCCAAGATGCCCTAGCGGGTGAAGAGCAGTTCTTC.

This rearrangement joins TRBV4-1 to TRBJ1-2; TRBD1 is a possible D gene (5 bases). The V end lost 3 bases, the J end lost 2 bases, and 10 bases lay between the germline ends. The CDR3 extends over 14 amino acids. Per germline, CDR1 MGHRA and CDR2 YSYEKL. Here the CDR3 DNA reads TGCGCCAGCAGCCAGGATGACAGAAACTATGGCTACACCTTC. This translates into CASSQDDRNYGYTF.

The chain couples TRBV3-1 to TRBJ1-2; D is ambiguous. This CDR3 region has 15 residues. V was cut by 1 base and J by 2 bases, with 11 bases left in between. Germline V CDR1 and CDR2: LGHDT, YNNKEL (reference sequence). The CDR3 spells CASSQATRINYGYTF. The CDR3 DNA is TGTGCCAGCAGCCAAGCGACAAGAATAAACTATGGCTACACCTTC.

J is TRBJ1-6 and V is TRBV12-3 or TRBV12-4; tentative D call: TRBD1 (6 bases). The CDR3 has 15 amino acids. The V and J ends lost 5 bases and 7 bases respectively, with 15 bases between them. CDR3 loop: CASSRIQGRNSPLHF. CDR3 in DNA: TGTGCCAGCAGTAGAATACAGGGCAGAAATTCACCCCTCCACTTT.

V usage is TRBV5-6 and J usage is TRBJ1-6, with a tentative D call TRBD1 (6 bases). Per germline, CDR1 SGHDT and CDR2 YYEEEE. The CDR3 consists of 16 residues. Trimming took off 1 base at V and 5 bases at J, with 13 bases between the two ends. The CDR3 sequence is CASSLSGRGDNSPLHF. CDR3 nucleotides: TGTGCCAGCAGCTTGTCCGGCAGGGGCGATAATTCACCCCTCCACTTT.

This clonotype was seen repeatedly, ten times or more. The gene calls are TRBV7-9 and TRBJ2-4; either TRBD1 or TRBD2 may supply D (5 bases each). CDR1 and CDR2 (germline): SEHNR, FQNEAQ (reference sequence). Trimming left V 5 bases short and J 8 bases short, with 13 bases between. The CDR3 consists of 13 residues. This CDR3 is CASSPYLGDIQYF. CDR3 in DNA: TGTGCCAGCAGCCCTTACCTGGGGGACATTCAGTACTTC.

This clonotype was counted only a few times. The V call is TRBV20-1, the J call TRBJ2-3, with 10 bases fitting TRBD1. V lost 6 bases and J lost 0; bases outside the gene matches: 3. Per germline, CDR1 DFQATT and CDR2 SNEGSKA (reference sequence). CDR3 length equals 14 residues. CDR3 coding DNA: TGCAGTGCCCGACAGGGGGCGAGCACAGATACGCAGTATTTT. This translates into CSARQGASTDTQYF.

The chain combines TRBV20-1 with TRBJ2-1; D is tentatively TRBD1 or TRBD2 (5 bases each). V was shortened by 1 base and J by 1 base, with 11 bases between the two germline ends. The CDR3 covers 15 residues. Germline V lookup: CDR1 DFQATT, CDR2 SNEGSKA (reference sequence). The CDR3 reads CSARAGTKSYNEQFF. The CDR3 DNA follows: TGCAGTGCTAGAGCCGGGACCAAATCCTACAATGAGCAGTTCTTC.

Notes on this clonotype: One end of the junction fails to match germline, which may point to a read error. The rearrangement uses TRBV20-1 and TRBJ2-1; 9 bases map to TRBD2. The germline V gene has CDR1 DFQATT and CDR2 SNEGSKA (reference sequence). CDR3 length equals 16 residues. CDR3 DNA: TGCAGTGCGAGAGGCGGGGCGGGGGGGCCTTTTGGTGAGCAGTTCTTC. Translated: CSARGGAGGPFGEQFF.

A few counts support this clonotype. V gene TRBV29-1 combines with J gene TRBJ2-3, with D perhaps matching TRBD2 (5 bases). The V end lost 6 bases, the J end lost 4 bases, and 14 bases lay between the germline ends. The CDR3 extends over 13 amino acids. The germline CDR1 and CDR2 sequences are SQVTM and ANQGSEA. The CDR3 DNA follows: TGCAGCGTGTGTCGATCGGGGTCAGATACGCAGTATTTT. This sequence encodes CSVCRSGSDTQYF.

V and J are TRBV9 and TRBJ1-2, with D perhaps matching TRBD1 (5 bases). The ends were cut back, 4 bases at V and 12 bases at J, with 16 bases in the middle. This CDR3 comprises 12 residues. Germline loops: CDR1 SGDLS, CDR2 YYNGEE. CDR3 DNA sequence: TGTGCCAGCAGCTCAACCCGCGGGACCCACACCTTC. Amino acid sequence: CASSSTRGTHTF. The full variable domain, rest sourced from reference TRBV9 and TRBJ1-2, is DSGVTQTPKHLITATGQRVTLRCSPRSGDLSVYWYQQSLDQGLQFLIQYYNGEERAKGNILERFSAQQFPDLHSELNLSSLELGDSALYFCASSSTRGTHTFGSGTRLTVV.

The rearrangement links TRBV5-1 to TRBJ2-1; 9 bases align to TRBD2. Germline loops: CDR1 SGHRS, CDR2 YFSETQ. The length of the CDR3 is 18 residues. The junction had 9 bases not matched to a gene; V was cut back by 0 bases and J by 2 bases. The CDR3 sequence is CASSLADRAGGTYNEQFF. In nucleotides, the CDR3 is TGCGCCAGCAGCTTGGCCGATCGAGCGGGGGGTACCTACAATGAGCAGTTCTTC. The full variable domain, with the rest looked up from reference TRBV5-1 and TRBJ2-1, is KAGVTQTPRYLIKTRGQQVTLSCSPISGHRSVSWYQQTPGQGLQFLFEYFSETQRNKGNFPGRFSGRQFSNSRSEMNVSTLELGDSALYLCASSLADRAGGTYNEQFFGPGTRLTVL.

The chain links TRBV20-1 to TRBJ1-6, with TRBD1 matching over 9 bases. This CDR3 spans 15 amino acids. V lost 6 bases, J lost 7 bases, and 10 bases stayed unmatched. Germline assignment: CDR1 DFQATT and CDR2 SNEGSKA (reference sequence). CDR3 sequence (DNA): TGCAGTGCCCCGCTACAGGGGGCTGGGAATTCACCCCTCCACTTT. Residues: CSAPLQGAGNSPLHF.

Notes on this clonotype: A read error may explain this, as a much larger clone is one base away. The genes are TRBV12-3 or TRBV12-4 and TRBJ2-6, with TRBD1 identical over 7 bases. The CDR3 runs to 19 residues. V gave up 7 bases and J gave up 0 bases; unmatched junction bases: 15. CDR3: CASIPLGQKTTSGANVLTF. DNA for the CDR3: TGTGCCAGCATCCCTTTGGGACAGAAGACGACCTCTGGGGCCAACGTCCTGACTTTC.

In its sample, this clonotype was seen a few times. V is TRBV28 and J is TRBJ2-1; D not certain. Germline V CDR1 and CDR2: MDHEN, SYDVKM. This CDR3 spans 13 amino acids. Trimming removed 8 bases at V and 6 bases at J, with 14 bases between. This CDR3 reads CASGVISVNEQFF. Here the CDR3 DNA reads TGTGCCAGCGGGGTCATCTCAGTCAATGAGCAGTTCTTC. The full variable domain, its missing parts supplied by reference TRBV28 and TRBJ2-1, is DVKVTQSSRYLVKRTGEKVFLECVQDMDHENMFWYRQDPGLGLRLIYFSYDVKMKEKGDIPEGYSVSREKKERFSLILESASTNQTSMYLCASGVISVNEQFFGPGTRLTVL.

The gene calls are TRBV7-9 and TRBJ2-1; possibly TRBD2 for D (6 bases). With 3 bases removed from V and 7 bases from J, the gap between germline ends came to 10 bases. The CDR3 has 13 residues. Germline loops: CDR1 SEHNR, CDR2 FQNEAQ (reference sequence). The CDR3 sequence: CASSFARENEQFF. In DNA form, the CDR3 reads TGTGCCAGCAGCTTTGCGCGGGAAAATGAGCAGTTCTTC.

This clonotype was observed a handful of times. The chain employs TRBV5-1 and TRBJ2-7, with D possibly being TRBD1 (6 bases). Germline V CDR1 and CDR2: SGHRS, YFSETQ. This CDR3 is 12 amino acids long. Trimming removed 4 bases from V and 6 bases from J, with 11 bases in between. This chain's CDR3 is CASSREGVEQYF. As DNA, the CDR3 is TGCGCCAGCAGCCGTGAGGGGGTCGAGCAGTACTTC.

This chain links TRBV6-4 with TRBJ2-4; D not certain. This CDR3 is built from 16 residues. Germline-derived CDR1 and CDR2 are MRHNA and SNTAGT. V gave up 3 bases and J gave up 0 bases, with 12 bases separating them. The CDR3: CASSERPTLAKNIQYF. In nucleotides, the CDR3 is TGTGCCAGCAGTGAAAGGCCGACCCTAGCCAAAAACATTCAGTACTTC.

The chain recombines TRBV12-3 or TRBV12-4 with TRBJ2-6, with 7 bases matching TRBD2. The CDR3 contains 18 residues. The trim removed 3 bases at V and 0 bases at J, leaving 8 bases unmatched. CDR3 nucleotides: TGTGCCAGCAGTTTGAGGCTAGCGGCGAGCTCTGGGGCCAACGTCCTGACTTTC. Its translation is CASSLRLAASSGANVLTF.

This clonotype was counted only a few times. The chain employs TRBV12-3 or TRBV12-4 and TRBJ2-7; TRBD1 agrees at 7 bases. V was pared by 5 bases and J by 4 bases, with 5 bases of the junction left unmatched. This CDR3 has 13 residues. CDR3 nucleotide sequence: TGTGCCAGCAGTATGGACAGGTTGTACGAGCAGTACTTC. This translates into CASSMDRLYEQYF.

The rearrangement uses TRBV7-2 and TRBJ1-1; no reliable D call. Germline loops: CDR1 SGHTA, CDR2 FQGNSA. V was cut by 5 bases and J by 7 bases, with 8 bases left in between. This CDR3 is built from 11 residues. In DNA form, the CDR3 reads TGTGCCAGCAGCCACGCCAATGAAGCTTTCTTT. This codes for CASSHANEAFF.

J is TRBJ2-3 and V is TRBV5-1; 14 bases fit TRBD2. The CDR3 has 18 amino acids. The V and J ends lost 1 base and 4 bases, in that order; junction bases with no gene match: 8. Germline CDR1 SGHRS, CDR2 YFSETQ. The CDR3, as DNA: TGCGCCAGCAGCTTGCCGACTAGCGGGGGGGCGGCAGCAGATACGCAGTATTTT. This sequence encodes CASSLPTSGGAAADTQYF.

The V call is TRBV11-2, the J call TRBJ2-3; the match to TRBD2 covers 9 bases. The CDR3 loop spans 14 amino acids. The V gene end was trimmed by 6 bases and the J gene end by 8 bases; junction bases not matched to a gene: 9. Germline V gives CDR1 SGHAT, CDR2 FQNNGV. In DNA form, the CDR3 reads TGTGCCAGCAGTTCGGCGGGGGGGGGAGGTACGCAGTATTTT. This codes for CASSSAGGGGTQYF.

DNA for the CDR3: TGCAGTGCTAGAGCAACTAGGGCGGCAGGGACTGAAGCTTTCTTT. It translates to CSARATRAAGTEAFF. V gene TRBV20-1 combines with J gene TRBJ1-1; weak D call: TRBD1 (5 bases). In germline, CDR1 is DFQATT, CDR2 SNEGSKA (reference sequence). This CDR3 spans 15 amino acids. V shed 1 base and J shed 5 bases, with 17 bases lying between them.

A few counts support this clonotype. The chain links TRBV29-1 to TRBJ1-1; the match to TRBD1 covers 7 bases. V gave up 3 bases and J gave up 5 bases; unmatched junction bases: 9. CDR3 size: 14 residues. The germline gives CDR1 SQVTM, CDR2 ANQGSEA. CDR3 DNA sequence: TGCAGCGTTGAGGGGGCAGGGGGTTTGACTGAAGCTTTCTTT. Protein product: CSVEGAGGLTEAFF. Complete variable domain (other parts from reference TRBV29-1 and TRBJ1-1): SAVISQKPSRDICQRGTSLTIQCQVDSQVTMMFWYRQQPGQSLTLIATANQGSEATYESGFVIDKFPISRPNLTFSTLTVSNMSPEDSSIYLCSVEGAGGLTEAFFGQGTRLTVV.

A few counts support this clonotype. The V and J genes are TRBV7-2 and TRBJ2-3; D is unclear. This CDR3 region has 14 residues. V lost 2 bases and J 5 bases, leaving 11 bases between the germline ends. Germline-derived CDR1 and CDR2 are SGHTA and FQGNSA. Here the CDR3 reads CASSLPGVGDTQYF. CDR3 DNA: TGTGCCAGCAGCTTACCTGGGGTGGGAGATACGCAGTATTTT.